A selection of T cell receptor beta chains follows, all from one sample in a study of spatial heterogeneity in lung cancer. TCRdb used MiXCR to reprocess the 5' RACE reads, holding one entry per CDR3 protein. Among around 100,000 distinct CDR3 sequences, 10% to 12% were seen once, and the ten largest hold 20% to 30%. The sequenced sample was PBMCs, obtained at follow-up. Every receptor here comes from a female donor with early-stage non-small cell lung cancer. CDR3s include the opening cysteine and the closing phenylalanine or tryptophan. Each record gives: V gene, clone size, D gene, J gene, CDR3 DNA, CDR3 protein. D genes are given only for firm matches. Size is omitted from some rows. Given values are once, few, many or a class for expanded clones.

TRBV20-1	few	-	TRBJ1-6	TGCAGCGCGTTCGACAGTGGGGCGATGTCACCCCTCCACTTT	CSAFDSGAMSPLHF
TRBV19	many	TRBD1	TRBJ1-5	TGTGCCAGCACGATCCGGGACAGGGGTCAGCCCCAGCATTTT	CASTIRDRGQPQHF
TRBV18	many	-	TRBJ2-1	TGTGCCAGCTCACCAGGGGAGGCCATATACAATGAGCAGTTCTTC	CASSPGEAIYNEQFF
TRBV18	-	-	TRBJ2-5	TGTGCCAGCTCAAGTTCTGGGAGAGAGACCCAGTACTTC	CASSSSGRETQYF
TRBV6-5	-	TRBD1	TRBJ1-2	TGTGCCAGCATTGGAACAGGGGCAATTGGCTACACCTTC	CASIGTGAIGYTF
TRBV5-1	few	TRBD2	TRBJ2-5	TGCGCCAGCAGCTCAGGGGACATTAGCGGGAAAGAGACCCAGTACTTC	CASSSGDISGKETQYF
TRBV7-9	-	TRBD1	TRBJ1-1	TGTGCCAGCAGCCATATGGCCCGACAGGGGCGAACTGAAGCTTTCTTT	CASSHMARQGRTEAFF
TRBV12-3/TRBV12-4	many	TRBD1	TRBJ2-7	TGTGCCAGCAGACCGACAGGGCGACGCTCCTACGAGCAGTACTTC	CASRPTGRRSYEQYF
TRBV7-2	many	TRBD2	TRBJ2-5	TGTGCCAGCAGCTTAATTGGACTAGCGGTGGAGACCCAGTACTTC	CASSLIGLAVETQYF
TRBV25-1	many	-	TRBJ1-1	TGTGCCAGCCAACGAAACACTGAAGCTTTCTTT	CASQRNTEAFF
TRBV11-2	few	TRBD2	TRBJ2-3	TGTGCCAGCAGCTTTCCTTTAACGCGGGGGATCACAGATACGCAGTATTTT	CASSFPLTRGITDTQYF
TRBV5-1	many	-	TRBJ2-3	TGCGCCAGCAGCCAAATTGCCGGGGGGCATTCAGATACGCAGTATTTT	CASSQIAGGHSDTQYF
TRBV4-3	-	-	TRBJ2-3	TGCGCCAGCAGCCAAGTCAGGGCCCCAGAGGATACGCAGTATTTT	CASSQVRAPEDTQYF
TRBV25-1	many	TRBD1	TRBJ1-6	TGTGCCAGCAGTGAGAGCAGGGGGAATTCACCCCTCCACTTT	CASSESRGNSPLHF
TRBV5-1	few	-	TRBJ2-1	TGCGCCAGCAGCTTGGGACTAGGAGCTAACAATGAGCAGTTCTTC	CASSLGLGANNEQFF
TRBV20-1	-	TRBD1	TRBJ2-5	TGCAGTGCCTGGACAGGGGGAGAAGAGACCCAGTACTTC	CSAWTGGEETQYF
TRBV2	few	TRBD1	TRBJ2-7	TGTGCCAGCGGAACACGACAGGGGGCCTACGAGCAGTACTTC	CASGTRQGAYEQYF
TRBV7-2	few	-	TRBJ2-2	TGTGCCACCTCGTTGGGGCGGACCGGGGAGCTGTTTTTT	CATSLGRTGELFF
TRBV12-3/TRBV12-4	-	-	TRBJ2-1	TGTGCCAGCAGTTTAGGTTCGTTCAACAATGAGCAGTTCTTC	CASSLGSFNNEQFF
TRBV6-5	-	-	TRBJ1-2	TGTGCCAGCAGCCCCGGCACTTGGGGGCGAAGAGTCTATGGCTACACCTTC	CASSPGTWGRRVYGYTF
TRBV5-5	-	TRBD1	TRBJ2-7	TGTGCCAGCAGCAAGAATAATGCAGACAGGGTTTTCTCCTACGAGCAGTACTTC	CASSKNNADRVFSYEQYF
TRBV20-1	few	-	TRBJ2-3	TGCAGTGGGGCTGGACCGGGCTCGCAGTATTTT	CSGAGPGSQYF
TRBV12-3/TRBV12-4	many	-	TRBJ2-3	TGTGCCAGCAAGCAATGGGGGCGGCTCAAACCCACAGATACGCAGTATTTT	CASKQWGRLKPTDTQYF
TRBV20-1	-	-	TRBJ1-1	TGCAGTGCTAGATCCGGAAGTACTGAAGCTTTCTTT	CSARSGSTEAFF
TRBV7-9	many	TRBD2	TRBJ2-3	TGTGCCAGCAGCTTTATAGCGGGTGGATCAGATACGCAGTATTTT	CASSFIAGGSDTQYF
TRBV7-3	few	TRBD2	TRBJ2-5	TGTGCCAGCAGCTTAACATCCGCGGGAGGAGGGGTAGAGACCCAGTACTTC	CASSLTSAGGGVETQYF
TRBV11-2	few	-	TRBJ1-5	TGTGCCAGCAGCAAAGGGTGGGGCCAGCCCCAGCATTTT	CASSKGWGQPQHF
TRBV12-3/TRBV12-4	many	TRBD1	TRBJ2-5	TGTGCCAGCAGTTTCCGACAGGGGGAAGAGACCCAGTACTTC	CASSFRQGEETQYF
TRBV29-1	few	TRBD1	TRBJ1-2	TGCAGCGTTGAACCGACAGACAGGGTTTACTATGGCTACACCTTC	CSVEPTDRVYYGYTF
TRBV27	-	-	TRBJ2-3	TGTGCCAGCAGTTGGAATAGCCCTAGCACAGATACGCAGTATTTT	CASSWNSPSTDTQYF
TRBV28	few	-	TRBJ1-1	TGTGCCAGCACCGAACGGAATTTGGTAGGAGAAGCTTTCTTT	CASTERNLVGEAFF
TRBV5-1	many	-	TRBJ2-6	TGTGCCAGCAGCTTAGCGGCGGGATCTGGGGCCAACGTCCTGACTTTC	CASSLAAGSGANVLTF
TRBV19	-	TRBD1	TRBJ2-3	TGTGCCAGTAGAGGTCAGGGGGCTACAGATACGCAGTATTTT	CASRGQGATDTQYF
TRBV28	many	-	TRBJ2-2	TGTGCCAGCAGTCCTGCACACGTTCCGGTTGTCGGGGAGCTGTTTTTT	CASSPAHVPVVGELFF
TRBV28	-	TRBD1	TRBJ1-5	TGTGCCAGCAAAACCGGGACAGGGTACAATCAGCCCCAGCATTTT	CASKTGTGYNQPQHF
TRBV3-1	many	-	TRBJ1-2	TGTGCCAGCAGCCAAGATTTGGCAGGAGGCTACACCTTC	CASSQDLAGGYTF
TRBV6-5	-	-	TRBJ1-5	TGTGCCAGCAGCCTAAAGGGAAGGAATCAGCCCCAGCATTTT	CASSLKGRNQPQHF
TRBV2	-	-	TRBJ2-7	TGTGCCAGCAGTGAAAGTTGGCACGAGCAGTACTTC	CASSESWHEQYF
TRBV4-2	many	-	TRBJ1-5	TGTGCCAGCAGCCAATCCAGGGGTGAGGGCAATCAGCCCCAGCATTTT	CASSQSRGEGNQPQHF
TRBV13	-	TRBD2	TRBJ2-1	TGTGCCAGCAGCTCTACATTCGGACTAGCGGGAGACAATGAGCAGTTCTTC	CASSSTFGLAGDNEQFF
TRBV21-1	few	-	TRBJ2-7	TGTGCCAGCAGCCCATACATGGCTGGCGAGCAGTACTTC	CASSPYMAGEQYF
TRBV6-4	few	TRBD2	TRBJ2-1	TGTGCCAGCAGTTTGAGCGGGAGGGCGTCCTACAATGAGCAGTTCTTC	CASSLSGRASYNEQFF
TRBV2	-	-	TRBJ2-5	TGTGCCAGCACCAAGCTAGCGAGCTCTTTGGGGACCCAGTACTTC	CASTKLASSLGTQYF
TRBV5-1	few	TRBD2	TRBJ2-1	TGCGCCAGCAGCTTTGCTAGCGGGGAGGGCTACAATGAGCAGTTCTTC	CASSFASGEGYNEQFF